The 10 T cell receptor beta chains listed next were all sequenced from one sample in a study of blood T cell repertoires in COVID-19. Here immunoSEQ multiplex PCR was the method, and the copy in TCRdb shows in-frame clones only, minus some. This sample yields about 190,000 clones, of which roughly 83% are seen a single time; 3.2% belongs to the top ten. The sample consisted of PBMCs or T cells enriched from blood (not recorded which). The receptors here all came from a woman between 25 and 40 years old who had recovered from COVID-19.

The CDR3 reads CASSGTSGKYNEQFF. The CDR3 bases are TGTGCCAGCAGCGGGACTAGCGGGAAATACAATGAGCAGTTCTTC. J is TRBJ2-1 and V is TRBV11-2, with 13 bases aligning to TRBD2. V was pared by 5 bases and J by 4 bases, with 2 bases of the junction left unmatched. The CDR3 covers 15 residues. CDR1 SGHAT and CDR2 FQNNGV come from the germline V gene.

The V and J genes are TRBV10-2 and TRBJ1-5; perhaps TRBD1 as D (5 bases). Germline assignment: CDR1 WSHSY and CDR2 SAAADI. The CDR3 is made up of 16 amino acids. V lost 6 bases, J lost 0 bases, and 15 bases lay in between. CDR3 in amino acids: CASRGIQGISNQPQHF. The CDR3 bases are TGCGCCAGCAGGGGAATCCAGGGTATTAGCAATCAGCCCCAGCATTTT.

The rearrangement joins TRBV5-1 to TRBJ1-6, with D maybe TRBD1 (6 bases). Deletions cut 3 bases from V and 10 bases from J, with 14 bases between. CDR1 is SGHRS, CDR2 YFSETQ, per germline. The CDR3 extends over 14 amino acids. The CDR3 DNA sequence: TGCGCCAGCAGCTCACAGGGCGTTCGGTCACCCCTCCACTTT. Translating gives CASSSQGVRSPLHF.

This rearrangement joins TRBV2 to TRBJ2-1; D is undetermined. V dropped 5 bases and J dropped 5 bases, with 4 bases sitting between them. CDR1 and CDR2 (germline): SNHLY, FYNNEI. The CDR3 length is 11 residues. The CDR3 spells CASSLNNEQFF. The CDR3 coding sequence is TGTGCCAGCAGTCTAAACAATGAGCAGTTCTTC. Based on the CDR3 plus reference TRBV2 and TRBJ2-1, the full variable domain is EPEVTQTPSHQVTQMGQEVILRCVPISNHLYFYWYRQILGQKVEFLVSFYNNEISEKSEIFDDQFSVERPDGSNFTLKIRSTKLEDSAMYFCASSLNNEQFFGPGTRLTVL.

The chain is built from TRBV5-8 and TRBJ1-2, with 8 bases aligning to TRBD1. CDR1 SGHTS and CDR2 YDEGEE come from the germline V gene. The CDR3 is 14 amino acids. With 4 bases clipped from V and 5 bases from J, the junction kept 7 bases outside the gene matches. The CDR3 loop reads CASSLDRELYGYTF. CDR3 sequence (DNA): TGTGCCAGCAGCCTGGACAGGGAATTGTATGGCTACACCTTC.

This clone was detected once. The chain combines TRBV12-5 with TRBJ1-1, with D perhaps matching TRBD1 (5 bases). The V gene's germline CDR1 is LGHNT and CDR2 FRNRAP. The CDR3 loop spans 15 amino acids. V was trimmed by 2 bases and J by 1 base, leaving 11 bases between them. The DNA of the CDR3 is TGTGCTAGTGGTTTGACGCAGGGAGGGAACACTGAAGCTTTCTTT. Protein: CASGLTQGGNTEAFF. Combining the CDR3 with reference TRBV12-5 and TRBJ1-1 gives the whole variable domain DARVTQTPRHKVTEMGQEVTMRCQPILGHNTVFWYRQTMMQGLELLAYFRNRAPLDDSGMPKDRFSAEMPDATLATLKIQPSEPRDSAVYFCASGLTQGGNTEAFFGQGTRLTVV.

V usage is TRBV4-1 and J usage is TRBJ1-2; TRBD1 might be the D (5 bases). Trimming left V 0 bases short and J 2 bases short, with 7 bases between. This CDR3 has 14 amino acids. Germline V lookup: CDR1 MGHRA, CDR2 YSYEKL. CDR3 loop: CASSQDSGNYGYTF. In DNA, the CDR3 is TGCGCCAGCAGCCAAGATTCAGGGAACTATGGCTACACCTTC.

In this sample, this clone turned up a few times. V usage is TRBV9 and J usage is TRBJ2-3; TRBD2 matches 9 bases. With 4 bases clipped from V and 0 bases from J, the junction kept 15 bases outside the gene matches. This CDR3 spans 19 amino acids. Per germline, CDR1 SGDLS and CDR2 YYNGEE. The CDR3, as DNA: TGTGCCAGCAGCCCCCCCGATGGCGGGGGGGTATCTAGCACAGATACGCAGTATTTT. Its protein product is CASSPPDGGGVSSTDTQYF.

The chain is built from TRBV5-1 and TRBJ1-5; 7 positions agree with TRBD1. CDR3 length equals 15 residues. CDR1 is SGHRS, CDR2 YFSETQ, per germline. The V segment lost 4 bases and the J segment 0 bases; nucleotides outside the gene matches: 4. The CDR3 loop reads CASSPGQASNQPQHF. As DNA, the CDR3 is TGCGCCAGCAGCCCCGGACAGGCTAGCAATCAGCCCCAGCATTTT.

The chain couples TRBV7-8 to TRBJ1-1, with TRBD1 as a possible D gene (5 bases). Germline V gene lookup returns CDR1 SGHVS and CDR2 FQNEAQ. The CDR3 spans 14 residues. V lost 5 bases and J 2 bases, leaving 12 bases between the germline ends. The CDR3 sequence is CASSLAGGNTEAFF. In DNA, the CDR3 is TGTGCCAGCAGCCTCGCCGGGGGAAACACTGAAGCTTTCTTT.